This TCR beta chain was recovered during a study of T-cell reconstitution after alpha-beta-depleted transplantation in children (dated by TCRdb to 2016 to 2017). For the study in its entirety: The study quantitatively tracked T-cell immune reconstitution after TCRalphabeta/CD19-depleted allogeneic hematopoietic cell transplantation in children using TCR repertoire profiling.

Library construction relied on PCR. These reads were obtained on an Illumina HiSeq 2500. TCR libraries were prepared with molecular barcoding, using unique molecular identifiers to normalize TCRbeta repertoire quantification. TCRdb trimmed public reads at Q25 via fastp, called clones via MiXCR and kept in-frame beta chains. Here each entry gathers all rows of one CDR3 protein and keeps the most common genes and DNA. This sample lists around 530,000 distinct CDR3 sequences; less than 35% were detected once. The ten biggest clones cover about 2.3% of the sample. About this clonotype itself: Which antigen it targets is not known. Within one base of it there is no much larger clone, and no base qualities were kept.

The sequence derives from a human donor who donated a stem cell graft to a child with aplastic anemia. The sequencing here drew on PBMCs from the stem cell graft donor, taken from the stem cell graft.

The nucleotides are TGTGCCTGGACCAGGGACAGGGAGGGCTCTGAAGCTTTCTTT. Its coded protein is CAWTRDREGSEAFF. The rearranged segments are TRBV30 and TRBJ1-1; TRBD1 lines up with 9 middle nucleotides. V and J are trimmed by 4 bases and 6 bases, and the gene matches miss 9 bases of the junction. The CDR1 and CDR2 encoded by the germline V gene (reference sequence) are GTSNPN and SVGIG. The CDR3, from cysteine to phenylalanine, totals 14 residues. The CDR3 DNA has 42 bases and is translated from base 1.